The 30 T cell receptor beta chains presented below share a single source sample, sequenced in a study of T cell changes during pregnancy in multiple sclerosis. Data came from immunoSEQ multiplex PCR; TCRdb stores just in-frame clones and leaves some out. The sample consists of about 59,000 clones, nearly 95% of them appearing once. The starting material was CD8+ T cells from peripheral blood mononuclear cells, obtained in the third trimester of pregnancy. These receptors were taken from a female donor with multiple sclerosis, enrolled in a pregnancy study.

V is TRBV7-9 and J is TRBJ1-1, with D possibly being TRBD1 (5 bases). Per the germline V gene, CDR1 is SEHNR and CDR2 is FQNEAQ (reference sequence). CDR3 length equals 13 residues. Between the trimmed V and J ends, which lost 5 bases and 11 bases, there was a span of 18 bases. DNA of the CDR3: TGTGCCAGCAGCGAAGACAATAACAAGGGGGCTTTCTTT. Protein product: CASSEDNNKGAFF.

CDR3 sequence (DNA): TGCGCCAGCAGCCAAGAGGGCACGGGACTAGGGGTCTACGAGCAGTACTTC. This gives the protein CASSQEGTGLGVYEQYF. The chain employs TRBV4-1 and TRBJ2-7; 8 bases align to TRBD2. Germline CDR1 and CDR2: MGHRA and YSYEKL. The J segment lost 3 bases and the V segment lost 0 bases, leaving 10 bases of the junction unmatched. The CDR3 covers 17 residues.

The V gene is TRBV2, the J gene TRBJ2-1, with D possibly TRBD2 on 5 matching bases. This CDR3 contains 16 residues. V lost 0 bases to trimming and J lost 7 bases, with 16 bases between them. CDR1 SNHLY and CDR2 FYNNEI come from the germline V gene. CDR3 loop: CASSEAPVGVRNEQFF. As DNA, the CDR3 is TGTGCCAGCAGTGAAGCTCCTGTGGGAGTTAGAAATGAGCAGTTCTTC.

This clone was recorded once. The chain couples TRBV7-9 to TRBJ2-5; tentatively, D is TRBD1 (6 bases). V gave up 1 base and J gave up 5 bases, with 14 bases separating them. The length of the CDR3 is 15 residues. Germline lookup yields CDR1 SEHNR and CDR2 FQNEAQ (reference sequence). This CDR3 reads CASSLGTATPETQYF. The CDR3 DNA sequence: TGTGCCAGCAGCTTAGGGACAGCTACTCCGGAGACCCAGTACTTC.

Regarding this clone: Other nucleotide sequences from this sample produce the same CDR3. The CDR3 DNA sequence: TGCGCCAGCAGCCAAGATGGGACAGGAGCGGGCTATGGCTACACCTTC. It specifies CASSQDGTGAGYGYTF. This chain links TRBV4-3 with TRBJ1-2; 8 nucleotides line up with TRBD1. The V gene's germline CDR1 is LGHNA and CDR2 YSLEER. The junction had 7 bases not matched to a gene; V was cut back by 0 bases and J by 4 bases. The CDR3 length is 16 residues.

In regard to this clone: An end of the junction differs from the germline gene, which may be a read error. The chain joins TRBV19 to TRBJ1-5; D call uncertain. The CDR3 covers 16 residues. The germline V gene has CDR1 LNHDA and CDR2 SQIVND (reference sequence). The CDR3 region has the DNA TGTGCCAGTACTATAACGAGGTACCCTAGCAATCAGCCCCAGCATTTT. Translated: CASTITRYPSNQPQHF.

This chain joins TRBV7-9 and TRBJ2-7, with D possibly being TRBD1 (6 bases). Germline loops: CDR1 SEHNR, CDR2 FQNEAQ (reference sequence). The CDR3 is 15 amino acids. Trimming removed 0 bases from V and 5 bases from J, with 14 bases in between. The CDR3 loop reads CASSLAGSGHHEQYF. CDR3 nucleotides: TGTGCCAGCAGCTTAGCCGGTTCGGGACATCACGAGCAGTACTTC.

This chain joins TRBV7-6 and TRBJ2-2; 9 nucleotides agree with TRBD1. The CDR3 is made up of 18 amino acids. V lost 5 bases to trimming and J lost 6 bases; unmatched junction nucleotides: 16. Per the germline V gene, CDR1 is SGHVS and CDR2 is FNYEAQ. The CDR3 DNA reads as TGTGCCAGCAGCCTACGGACCCGGGACAGGGCCCAGCCCGGGGAGCTGTTTTTT. Its translation is CASSLRTRDRAQPGELFF.

The chain joins TRBV7-9 to TRBJ1-5; D not resolved. The length of the CDR3 is 14 residues. Trimming stripped 8 bases from V and 0 bases from J, with 11 bases between. Germline CDR1 and CDR2: SEHNR and FQNEAQ (reference sequence). The CDR3 is CASSGGFSNQPQHF. CDR3 in DNA: TGTGCCAGCTCAGGCGGGTTTAGCAATCAGCCCCAGCATTTT.

The chain has TRBV6-5 and TRBJ2-7, with a weak D call TRBD2 (5 bases). The V gene lost 4 bases and the J gene lost 3 bases, with 13 bases spanning the gap. Germline V gene sequence: CDR1 MNHEY, CDR2 SVGAGI. The length of the CDR3 is 14 residues. The CDR3 DNA follows: TGTGCCAGCAGTTTAAAGGGAGTAGGCTACGAGCAGTACTTC. It encodes CASSLKGVGYEQYF.

The chain combines TRBV2 with TRBJ2-5, with 11 bases aligning to TRBD1. The ends lost 8 bases at V and 1 base at J; junction bases unmatched: 6. The CDR3 extends over 15 amino acids. Looked up from germline, CDR1 is SNHLY and CDR2 is FYNNEI. The CDR3 coding sequence is TGTGCCAGCGCCGTCGGGACAGGGGGCCAAGAGACCCAGTACTTC. Translating it yields CASAVGTGGQETQYF.

This CDR3 is CASSIGGHDSGANVLTF. DNA for the CDR3: TGTGCCAGTAGTATTGGGGGACATGACTCTGGGGCCAACGTCCTGACTTTC. V usage is TRBV19 and J usage is TRBJ2-6; perhaps TRBD1 as D (6 bases). Trimming cost V 3 bases and J 0 bases, with 12 bases left between them. There are 17 residues in the CDR3. Germline CDR1 LNHDA, CDR2 SQIVND (reference sequence).

The chain couples TRBV7-9 to TRBJ2-7; D remains unclear. CDR3 length: 12 amino acids. V was shortened by 4 bases and J by 6 bases, with 10 bases between the two germline ends. Germline-derived CDR1 and CDR2 are SEHNR and FQNEAQ (reference sequence). The CDR3 loop is CASSSPEVEQYF. The CDR3 nucleotides are TGTGCCAGCAGCTCTCCTGAGGTCGAGCAGTACTTC.

V and J are TRBV7-6 and TRBJ2-5; D perhaps matches TRBD2 (5 bases). This CDR3 comprises 18 residues. Germline V gives CDR1 SGHVS, CDR2 FNYEAQ. Trimming left V 2 bases short and J 1 base short, with 20 bases between. The CDR3 here is CASSLIAPIANVQETQYF. CDR3 in DNA: TGTGCCAGCAGCTTAATTGCCCCGATAGCGAACGTCCAAGAGACCCAGTACTTC.

V usage is TRBV4-1 and J usage is TRBJ1-1, with TRBD1 as a possible D gene (5 bases). CDR3 size: 16 residues. The germline V gene has CDR1 MGHRA and CDR2 YSYEKL. V was shortened by 1 base and J by 2 bases, with 14 bases between the two germline ends. CDR3 coding DNA: TGCGCCAGCAGCCAAGGGTGGGGGGGATTTAACACTGAAGCTTTCTTT. Its protein product is CASSQGWGGFNTEAFF.

The chain employs TRBV6-1 and TRBJ1-4, with D maybe TRBD1 (5 bases). Germline CDR1 reads MNHNS; CDR2 reads SASEGT. This CDR3 region has 16 residues. Between the trimmed V and J ends, which lost 4 bases and 0 bases, there was a span of 12 bases. In DNA form, the CDR3 reads TGTGCCAGCAGTGTTGACAGCGATGCAACTAATGAAAAACTGTTTTTT. Translating gives CASSVDSDATNEKLFF.

The CDR3 is CASSLTLGASYEQYF. As DNA, the CDR3 is TGTGCCAGCAGCTTAACGCTGGGGGCGTCCTACGAGCAGTACTTC. This chain connects TRBV7-3 to TRBJ2-7, with D tentatively TRBD1 (6 bases). Trimming stripped 0 bases from V and 1 base from J, with 10 bases between. CDR3 length: 15 residues. The germline CDR1 and CDR2 sequences are SGHTA and FQGTGA.

The chain has TRBV30 and TRBJ1-1; D unclear. Germline V gives CDR1 GTSNPN, CDR2 SVGIG (reference sequence). The CDR3 has 13 residues. Trimming took 0 bases from V and 5 from J, leaving 10 bases between them. For the CDR3, the DNA is TGTGCCTGGAGTGTAATTTCGGGGACTGAAGCTTTCTTT. The encoded protein is CAWSVISGTEAFF.

J is TRBJ2-5 and V is TRBV10-1, with 8 bases aligning to TRBD2. The CDR3 contains 14 residues. V lost 4 bases and J lost 5; bases outside the gene matches: 6. The germline CDR1 and CDR2 sequences are WNHNN and SYGVQD (reference sequence). CDR3 bases: TGCGCCAGCAGTGCCAGCGGGAGTCCGGAGACCCAGTACTTC. Its translation: CASSASGSPETQYF.

The chain is built from TRBV7-9 and TRBJ2-3; D is ambiguous. Trimming removed 5 bases at V and 5 bases at J, with 8 bases between. The CDR3 has 12 amino acids. CDR1 is SEHNR and CDR2 is FQNEAQ in the germline V gene (reference sequence). CDR3 DNA sequence: TGTGCCAGCAGCCCACCGGGAGATACGCAGTATTTT. Its protein is CASSPPGDTQYF.

This chain connects TRBV18 to TRBJ1-2; perhaps TRBD1 as D (6 bases). The CDR3 has 13 residues. CDR1 and CDR2 from the germline V gene are KGHSH and LQKENI. V was cut by 3 bases and J by 10 bases, with 15 bases left in between. The CDR3 spells CASSPIRQVYYTF. CDR3 coding DNA: TGTGCCAGCTCACCGATACGACAGGTTTACTACACCTTC. The variable domain in full, with the rest retrieved from reference TRBV18 and TRBJ1-2, is NAGVMQNPRHLVRRRGQEARLRCSPMKGHSHVYWYRQLPEEGLKFMVYLQKENIIDESGMPKERFSAEFPKEGPSILRIQQVVRGDSAAYFCASSPIRQVYYTFGSGTRLTVV.

The chain recombines TRBV27 with TRBJ1-2; D not resolved. The CDR3 loop spans 14 amino acids. With 4 bases removed from V and 6 bases from J, the gap between germline ends came to 15 bases. Germline CDR1 reads MNHEY; CDR2 reads SMNVEV (reference sequence). CDR3 DNA: TGTGCCAGCAGTTCTAGTCCGGAAAGCGATGGCTACACCTTC. Its protein product is CASSSSPESDGYTF.

This clone has only one observation. The chain carries TRBV30 and TRBJ2-1, with TRBD1 identical over 8 bases. Germline values: CDR1 GTSNPN, CDR2 SVGIG (reference sequence). The V gene end was trimmed by 5 bases and the J gene end by 6 bases; junction bases not matched to a gene: 9. The CDR3 totals 14 residues. The DNA for the CDR3 is TGTGCCTGGGTGACAGGGGTAGGAGGCAATGAGCAGTTCTTC. Its protein product is CAWVTGVGGNEQFF.

The sample holds one count of this clone. This chain joins TRBV6-1 and TRBJ1-1; D might be TRBD1 (6 bases). The CDR3 contains 15 residues. Between the trimmed V and J ends, which lost 4 bases and 3 bases, there was a span of 15 bases. Germline CDR1 and CDR2: MNHNS and SASEGT. CDR3 residues: CASSVIRGMDTEAFF. CDR3 sequence (DNA): TGTGCCAGCAGTGTGATCAGGGGAATGGACACTGAAGCTTTCTTT.

The chain couples TRBV27 to TRBJ1-5; tentatively, D is TRBD1 (5 bases). Between the trimmed V and J ends, which lost 2 bases and 4 bases, there was a span of 9 bases. This CDR3 spans 14 amino acids. Germline V gene sequence: CDR1 MNHEY, CDR2 SMNVEV (reference sequence). CDR3 amino acids: CASSLAGENQPQHF. The CDR3 DNA reads as TGTGCCAGCAGTTTAGCGGGGGAGAATCAGCCCCAGCATTTT.

This chain uses TRBV7-9 with TRBJ1-1, with TRBD1 matching over 9 bases. Germline values: CDR1 SEHNR, CDR2 FQNEAQ (reference sequence). V lost 2 bases, J lost 3 bases, and 13 bases stayed unmatched. CDR3 length equals 18 residues. The DNA for the CDR3 is TGTGCCAGCAGCTTACAGCCTAAAACAGGGGGCCCCCACACTGAAGCTTTCTTT. Its protein is CASSLQPKTGGPHTEAFF.

This sequence joins TRBV2 and TRBJ1-5; TRBD1 agrees at 7 bases. Losses at the gene ends were 7 bases for V and 3 bases for J; bases not matched to a gene: 3. The CDR3 covers 13 residues. Germline assignment: CDR1 SNHLY and CDR2 FYNNEI. DNA for the CDR3: TGTGCCAGCAAGGGACAGCTCAATCAGCCCCAGCATTTT. It specifies CASKGQLNQPQHF.

The V gene is TRBV7-9, the J gene TRBJ1-4, with D perhaps TRBD1 (5 bases). The CDR3 loop spans 16 amino acids. Germline CDR1 reads SEHNR; CDR2 reads FQNEAQ (reference sequence). Trimming cost V 6 bases and J 5 bases, with 19 bases left between them. The CDR3: CASSLQASGQNEKLFF. CDR3 coding DNA: TGTGCCAGCAGTCTACAGGCGTCCGGGCAAAATGAAAAACTGTTTTTT. Together with reference TRBV7-9 and TRBJ1-4, the CDR3 gives the full variable domain: DTGVSQNPRHKITKRGQNVTFRCDPISEHNRLYWYRQTLGQGPEFLTYFQNEAQLEKSRLLSDRFSAERPKGSFSTLEIQRTEQGDSAMYLCASSLQASGQNEKLFFGSGTQLSVL.

A single count supports this clone. This chain connects TRBV29-1 to TRBJ2-6; no definite D call. This CDR3 contains 15 residues. Per the germline V gene, CDR1 is SQVTM and CDR2 is ANQGSEA. V was pared by 4 bases and J by 0 bases, with 10 bases between. The CDR3 coding sequence is TGCAGCGTTGTAAGCTACAGCTCTGGGGCCAACGTCCTGACTTTC. It translates to CSVVSYSSGANVLTF. The variable domain in full, completed from reference TRBV29-1 and TRBJ2-6, reads SAVISQKPSRDICQRGTSLTIQCQVDSQVTMMFWYRQQPGQSLTLIATANQGSEATYESGFVIDKFPISRPNLTFSTLTVSNMSPEDSSIYLCSVVSYSSGANVLTFGAGSRLTVL.

The chain employs TRBV30 and TRBJ2-2, with 9 bases matching TRBD1. The CDR3 covers 11 residues. CDR1 and CDR2 from the germline V gene are GTSNPN and SVGIG (reference sequence). The CDR3 spells CAGQGTGELFF. As DNA, the CDR3 is TGTGCGGGACAGGGAACCGGGGAGCTGTTTTTT.